This TCR beta chain was recovered during a study of human T cells and chemical hapten exposure. Study-level background: Donors were sensitized with 2% DPC on the upper inner arm.

Time point described: patch test 1, 2 weeks after DPC sensitization. The treatment is: therapeutic diphenylcyclopropenone sensitization with weekly scalp DPC. Unfractionated whole blood served as the source for total RNA extraction. Remarks on this clonotype: One end of the junction does not line up with germline, which may come from a read error.

This CDR3 has 17 amino acids. The V gene's germline CDR1 is SQVTM and CDR2 ANQGSEA. Authors' analysis steps: Sample TCR totals centred on a median of around 100,000, ranging about 20,000 to 700,000. From the RACE reads, TCRdb called clonotypes with MiXCR, one entry per CDR3 protein. Here the V and J calls rest on TCRdb's processing, not on the authors' analysis. In the table there are fewer than 45,000 distinct CDR3 sequences, 3% to 4% of which are singletons. This chain connects TRBV29-1 to TRBJ2-1, with a tentative D call TRBD1 (6 bases). The receptor was derived from a man in his forties or fifties with alopecia areata. Some clones in this sample may be carry-over from other donors' samples. Sequenced material: whole blood, taken in connection with sensitization to the hapten diphenylcyclopropenone (DPC). The CDR3 loop reads CSAEGMMGAGLYNEQFF. Here the CDR3 DNA reads TGCAGCGCTGAAGGGATGATGGGGGCTGGACTGTACAATGAGCAGTTCTTC.